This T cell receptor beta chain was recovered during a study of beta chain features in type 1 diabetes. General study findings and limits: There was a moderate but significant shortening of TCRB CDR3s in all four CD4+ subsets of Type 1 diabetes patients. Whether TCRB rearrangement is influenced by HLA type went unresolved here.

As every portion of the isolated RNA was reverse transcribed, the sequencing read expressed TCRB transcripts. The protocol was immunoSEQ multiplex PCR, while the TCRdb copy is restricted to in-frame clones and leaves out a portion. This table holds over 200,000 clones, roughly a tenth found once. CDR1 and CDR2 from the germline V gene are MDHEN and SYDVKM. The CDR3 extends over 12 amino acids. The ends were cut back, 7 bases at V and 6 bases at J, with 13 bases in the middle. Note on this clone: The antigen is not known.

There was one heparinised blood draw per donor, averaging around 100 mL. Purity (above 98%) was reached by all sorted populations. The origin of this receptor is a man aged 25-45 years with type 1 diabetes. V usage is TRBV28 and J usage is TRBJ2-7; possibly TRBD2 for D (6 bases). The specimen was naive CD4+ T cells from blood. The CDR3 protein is CASKEGQGEQYF. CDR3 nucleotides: TGTGCCAGCAAGGAGGGGCAGGGCGAGCAGTACTTC.